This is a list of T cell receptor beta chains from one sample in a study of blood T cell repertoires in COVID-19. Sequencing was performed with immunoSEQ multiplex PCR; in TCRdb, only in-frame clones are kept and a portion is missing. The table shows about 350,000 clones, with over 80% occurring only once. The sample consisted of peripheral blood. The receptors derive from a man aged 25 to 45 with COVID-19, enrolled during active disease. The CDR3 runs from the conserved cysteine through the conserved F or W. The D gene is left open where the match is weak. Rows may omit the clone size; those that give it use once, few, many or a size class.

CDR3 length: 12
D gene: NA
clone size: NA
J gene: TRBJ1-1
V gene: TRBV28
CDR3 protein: CASSLRVTEAFF
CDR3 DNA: TGTGCCAGCAGTCTCCGGGTCACTGAAGCTTTCTTT

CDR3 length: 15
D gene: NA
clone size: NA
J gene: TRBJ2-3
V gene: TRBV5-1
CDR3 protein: CASSPLGRDTDTQYF
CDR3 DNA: TGCGCCAGCAGCCCCTTGGGCAGGGACACAGATACGCAGTATTTT

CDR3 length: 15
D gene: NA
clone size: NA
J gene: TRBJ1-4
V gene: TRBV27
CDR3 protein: CASSLSQFANEKLFF
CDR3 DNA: TGTGCCAGCAGTTTATCCCAGTTCGCTAATGAAAAACTGTTTTTT

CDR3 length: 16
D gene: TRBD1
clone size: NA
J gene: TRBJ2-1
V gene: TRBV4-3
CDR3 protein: CASSQVGTGDYNEQFF
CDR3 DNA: TGCGCCAGCAGCCAAGTCGGAACAGGGGATTACAATGAGCAGTTCTTC

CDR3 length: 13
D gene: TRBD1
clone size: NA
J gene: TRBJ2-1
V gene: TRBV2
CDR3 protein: CASSWTGGSEQFF
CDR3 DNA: TGTGCCAGCAGTTGGACAGGGGGCAGTGAGCAGTTCTTC

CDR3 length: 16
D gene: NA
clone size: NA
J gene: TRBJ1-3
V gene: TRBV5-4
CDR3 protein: CASSLRGDTSGNTIYF
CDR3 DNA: TGTGCCAGCAGCTTGCGGGGGGACACCTCTGGAAACACCATATATTTT

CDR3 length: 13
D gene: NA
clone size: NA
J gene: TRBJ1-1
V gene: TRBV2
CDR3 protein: CASSVFTGTEAFF
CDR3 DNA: TGTGCCAGCAGTGTTTTTACCGGGACAGAAGCTTTCTTT

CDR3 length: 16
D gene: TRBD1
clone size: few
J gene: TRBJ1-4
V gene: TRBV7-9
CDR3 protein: CASSRTSNRGVEKLFF
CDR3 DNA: TGTGCCAGCAGCCGTACTAGTAACAGGGGAGTTGAAAAACTGTTTTTT

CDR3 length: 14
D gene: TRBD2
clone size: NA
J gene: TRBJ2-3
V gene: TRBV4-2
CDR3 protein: CASRAGNVTDTQYF
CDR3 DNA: TGTGCCAGCAGAGCGGGAAACGTCACAGATACGCAGTATTTT

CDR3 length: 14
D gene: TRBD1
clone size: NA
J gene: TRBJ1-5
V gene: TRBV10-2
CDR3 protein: CASRLGQWNQPQHF
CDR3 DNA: TGCGCCAGCAGGTTGGGACAGTGGAATCAGCCCCAGCATTTT

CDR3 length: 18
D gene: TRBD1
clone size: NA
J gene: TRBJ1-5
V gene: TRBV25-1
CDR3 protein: CASSEGQGGYLSNQPQHF
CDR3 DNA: TGTGCCAGCAGTGAAGGACAGGGGGGCTATCTCAGCAATCAGCCCCAGCATTTT

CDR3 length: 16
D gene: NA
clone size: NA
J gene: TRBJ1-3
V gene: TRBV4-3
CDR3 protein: CASSQYRVLSGNTIYF
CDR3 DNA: TGCGCCAGCAGCCAATACAGGGTACTCTCTGGAAACACCATATATTTT

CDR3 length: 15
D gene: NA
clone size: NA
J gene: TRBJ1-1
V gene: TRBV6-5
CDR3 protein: CASSYSGSGRTEAFF
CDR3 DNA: TGTGCCAGCAGTTACTCCGGTTCAGGGCGGACTGAAGCTTTCTTT

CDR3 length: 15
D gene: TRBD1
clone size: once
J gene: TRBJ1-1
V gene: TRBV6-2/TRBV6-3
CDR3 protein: CASSRDRGAPSEAFF
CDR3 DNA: TGTGCCAGCAGCCGGGACAGGGGGGCGCCAAGTGAAGCTTTCTTT

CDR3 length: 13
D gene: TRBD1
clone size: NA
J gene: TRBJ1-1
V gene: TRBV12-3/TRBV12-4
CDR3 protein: CAAGGGFGTEAFF
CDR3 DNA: TGTGCCGCAGGAGGGGGCTTCGGCACTGAAGCTTTCTTT

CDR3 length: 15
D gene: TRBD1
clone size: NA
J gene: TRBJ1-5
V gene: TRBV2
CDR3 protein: CASSPGTGVGQPQHF
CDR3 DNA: TGTGCCAGCAGTCCCGGGACAGGGGTAGGCCAGCCCCAGCATTTT

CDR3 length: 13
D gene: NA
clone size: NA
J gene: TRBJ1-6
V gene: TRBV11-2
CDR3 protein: CASSFDRTSPLHF
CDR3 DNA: TGTGCCAGCAGCTTTGACAGGACTTCACCCCTCCACTTT

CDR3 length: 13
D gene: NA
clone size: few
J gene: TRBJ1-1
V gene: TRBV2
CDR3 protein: CASTGRGRTEAFF
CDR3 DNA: TGTGCCAGCACCGGGCGGGGGAGGACTGAAGCTTTCTTT

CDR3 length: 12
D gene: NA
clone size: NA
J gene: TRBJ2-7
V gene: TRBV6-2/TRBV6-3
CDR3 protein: CASSRDSYEQYF
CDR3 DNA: TGTGCCAGCAGTCGGGATTCATACGAGCAGTACTTC

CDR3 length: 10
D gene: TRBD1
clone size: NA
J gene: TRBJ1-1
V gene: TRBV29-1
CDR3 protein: CSVQQGSTFF
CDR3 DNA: TGCAGCGTTCAACAGGGGTCGACTTTCTTT

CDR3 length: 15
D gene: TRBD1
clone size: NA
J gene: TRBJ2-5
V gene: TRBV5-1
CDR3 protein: CASSRVGQGKETQYF
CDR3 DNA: TGCGCCAGCAGCCGAGTAGGACAGGGGAAAGAGACCCAGTACTTC

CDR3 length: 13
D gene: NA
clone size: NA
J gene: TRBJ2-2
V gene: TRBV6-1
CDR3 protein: CASSESYAGELFF
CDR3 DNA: TGTGCCAGCAGTGAGAGTTATGCCGGGGAGCTGTTTTTT

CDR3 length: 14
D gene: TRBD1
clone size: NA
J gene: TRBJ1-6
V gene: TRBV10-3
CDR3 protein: CAIKTGQGNSPLHF
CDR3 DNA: TGTGCCATCAAAACCGGACAGGGAAATTCACCCCTCCACTTT

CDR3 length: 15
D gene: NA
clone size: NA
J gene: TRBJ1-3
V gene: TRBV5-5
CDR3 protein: CASGAAGAPGNTIYF
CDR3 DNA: TGTGCCAGCGGGGCAGCAGGGGCCCCTGGAAACACCATATATTTT

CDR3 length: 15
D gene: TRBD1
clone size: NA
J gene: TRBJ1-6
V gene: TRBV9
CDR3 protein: CASSASGQGNSPLHF
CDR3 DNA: TGTGCCAGCAGCGCGAGCGGACAGGGTAATTCACCCCTCCACTTT

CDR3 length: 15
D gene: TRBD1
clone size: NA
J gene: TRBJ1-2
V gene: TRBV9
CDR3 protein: CASSERPGQGDGYTF
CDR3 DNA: TGTGCCAGCAGCGAACGACCGGGACAGGGAGATGGCTACACCTTC

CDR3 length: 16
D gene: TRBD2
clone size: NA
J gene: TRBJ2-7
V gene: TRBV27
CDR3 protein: CASSLGSGLAVYEQYF
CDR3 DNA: TGTGCCAGCAGTTTAGGGTCCGGACTAGCGGTTTACGAGCAGTACTTC

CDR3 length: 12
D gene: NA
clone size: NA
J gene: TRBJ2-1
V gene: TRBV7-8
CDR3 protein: CASSPRGGEQFF
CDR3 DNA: TGTGCCAGCAGCCCGAGGGGGGGTGAGCAGTTCTTC